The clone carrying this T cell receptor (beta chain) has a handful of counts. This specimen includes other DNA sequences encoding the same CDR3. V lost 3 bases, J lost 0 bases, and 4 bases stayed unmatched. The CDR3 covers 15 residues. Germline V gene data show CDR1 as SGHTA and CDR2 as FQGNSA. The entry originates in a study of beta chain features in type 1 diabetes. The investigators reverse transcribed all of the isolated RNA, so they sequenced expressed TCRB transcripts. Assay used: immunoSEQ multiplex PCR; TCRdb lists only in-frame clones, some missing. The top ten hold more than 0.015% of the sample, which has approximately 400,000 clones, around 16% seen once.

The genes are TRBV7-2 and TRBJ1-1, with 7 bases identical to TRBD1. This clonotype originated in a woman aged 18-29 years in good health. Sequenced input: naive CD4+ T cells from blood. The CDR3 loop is CASSLTGLMNTEAFF. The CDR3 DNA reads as TGTGCCAGCAGCTTGACAGGGTTGATGAACACTGAAGCTTTCTTT.